This TCR beta chain was obtained from a study of cytomegalovirus exposure and HLA in healthy donors. The germline gives CDR1 MGHRA, CDR2 YSYEKL. There are 18 residues in the CDR3. With 7 bases clipped from V and 4 bases from J, the junction kept 16 bases outside the gene matches. Primers: 60 Vbeta forward and 13 Jbeta reverse. Produced via immunoSEQ multiplex PCR; TCRdb's table is partial and in-frame only. Of 95,000 to 150,000 clones listed, about 73% are singletons. Specimen: PBMCs. This clonotype was sampled from a woman between 35 and 50 years old in good health and CMV-seronegative. J is TRBJ2-3 and V is TRBV4-1, with 11 bases that match TRBD2. CDR3 in amino acids: CASTQEPLAGGVADTQYF. Written as DNA, the CDR3 is TGCGCCAGCACCCAGGAACCGCTAGCGGGAGGTGTGGCAGATACGCAGTATTTT.